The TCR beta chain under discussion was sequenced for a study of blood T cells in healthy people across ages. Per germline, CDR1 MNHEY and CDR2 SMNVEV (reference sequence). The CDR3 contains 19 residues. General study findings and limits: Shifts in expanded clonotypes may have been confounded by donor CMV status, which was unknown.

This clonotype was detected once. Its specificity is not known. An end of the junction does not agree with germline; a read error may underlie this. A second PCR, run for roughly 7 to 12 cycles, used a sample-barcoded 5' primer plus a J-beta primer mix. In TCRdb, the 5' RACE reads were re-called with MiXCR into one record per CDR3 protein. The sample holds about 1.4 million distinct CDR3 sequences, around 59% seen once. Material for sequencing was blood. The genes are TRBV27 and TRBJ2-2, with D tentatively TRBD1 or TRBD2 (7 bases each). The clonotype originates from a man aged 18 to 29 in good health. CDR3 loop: CASSPRQGGLVLHTGELFF. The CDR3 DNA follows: TGTGCCAGCAGCCCGAGACAGGGTGGACTAGTTTTGCACACCGGGGAGTTGTTTTTT.